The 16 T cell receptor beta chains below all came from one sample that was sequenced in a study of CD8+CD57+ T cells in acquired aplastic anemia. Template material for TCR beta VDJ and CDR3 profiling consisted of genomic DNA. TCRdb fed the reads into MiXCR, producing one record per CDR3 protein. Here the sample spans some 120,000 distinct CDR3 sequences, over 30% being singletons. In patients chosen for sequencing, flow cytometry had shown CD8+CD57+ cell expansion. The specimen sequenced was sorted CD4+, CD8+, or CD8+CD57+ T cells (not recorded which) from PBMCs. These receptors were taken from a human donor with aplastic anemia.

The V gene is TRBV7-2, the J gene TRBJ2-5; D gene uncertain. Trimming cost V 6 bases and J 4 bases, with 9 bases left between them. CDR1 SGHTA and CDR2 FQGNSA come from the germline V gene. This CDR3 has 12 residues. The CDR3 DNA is TGTGCCAGCAGAGGTGGTGGAGAGACCCAGTACTTC. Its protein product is CASRGGGETQYF. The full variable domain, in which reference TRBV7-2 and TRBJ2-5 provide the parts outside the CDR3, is GAGVSQSPSNKVTEKGKDVELRCDPISGHTALYWYRQSLGQGLEFLIYFQGNSAPDKSGLPSDRFSAERTGGSVSTLTIQRTQQEDSAVYLCASRGGGETQYFGPGTRLLVL.

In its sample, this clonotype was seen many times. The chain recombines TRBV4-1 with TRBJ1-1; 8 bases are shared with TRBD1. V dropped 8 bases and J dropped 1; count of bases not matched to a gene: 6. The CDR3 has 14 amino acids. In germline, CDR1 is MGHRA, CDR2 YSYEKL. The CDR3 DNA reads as TGCGCCAGCGCCCCACAGGGGGAGAACACTGAAGCTTTCTTT. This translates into CASAPQGENTEAFF.

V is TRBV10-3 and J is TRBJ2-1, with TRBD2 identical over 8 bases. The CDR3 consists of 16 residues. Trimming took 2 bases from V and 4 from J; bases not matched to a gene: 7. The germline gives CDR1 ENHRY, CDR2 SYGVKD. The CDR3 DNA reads TGTGCCATCAGTGAGAGACTAGCGAGTATATACAATGAGCAGTTCTTC. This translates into CAISERLASIYNEQFF.

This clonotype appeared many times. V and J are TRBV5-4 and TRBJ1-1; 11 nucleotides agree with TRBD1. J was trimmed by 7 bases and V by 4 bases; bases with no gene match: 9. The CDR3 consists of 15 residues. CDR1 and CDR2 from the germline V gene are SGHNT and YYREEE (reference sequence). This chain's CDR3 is CASSRDGQGAIEAFF. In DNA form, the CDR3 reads TGTGCCAGCAGCCGGGATGGACAGGGGGCTATTGAAGCTTTCTTT.

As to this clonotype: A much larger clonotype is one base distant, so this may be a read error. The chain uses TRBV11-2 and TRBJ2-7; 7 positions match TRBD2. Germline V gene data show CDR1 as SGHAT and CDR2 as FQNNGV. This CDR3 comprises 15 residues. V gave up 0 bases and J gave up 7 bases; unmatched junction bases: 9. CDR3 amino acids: CASSLDGLAANEQYF. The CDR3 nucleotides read TGTGCCAGCAGCTTAGATGGTCTAGCGGCCAATGAGCAGTACTTC.

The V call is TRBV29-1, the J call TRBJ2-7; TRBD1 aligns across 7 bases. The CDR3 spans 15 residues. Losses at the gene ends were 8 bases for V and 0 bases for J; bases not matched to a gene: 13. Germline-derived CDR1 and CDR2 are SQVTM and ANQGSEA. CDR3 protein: CSYTNRGQSSYEQYF. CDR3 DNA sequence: TGCAGCTACACGAACAGGGGCCAGAGCTCCTACGAGCAGTACTTC.

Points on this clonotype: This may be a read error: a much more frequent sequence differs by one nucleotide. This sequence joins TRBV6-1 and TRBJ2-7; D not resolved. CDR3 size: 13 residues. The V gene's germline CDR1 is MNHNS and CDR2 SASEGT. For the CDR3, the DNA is TGTGCCAGCACCCTCTCACCAGGCTACGAGCAGAACTTC. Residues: CASTLSPGYEQNF.

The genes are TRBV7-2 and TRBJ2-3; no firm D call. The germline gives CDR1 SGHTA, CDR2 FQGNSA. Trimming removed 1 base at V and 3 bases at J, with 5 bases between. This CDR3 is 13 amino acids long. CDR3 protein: CASSLVRTDTQYF. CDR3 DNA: TGTGCCAGCAGCTTAGTTCGGACAGATACGCAGTATTTT.

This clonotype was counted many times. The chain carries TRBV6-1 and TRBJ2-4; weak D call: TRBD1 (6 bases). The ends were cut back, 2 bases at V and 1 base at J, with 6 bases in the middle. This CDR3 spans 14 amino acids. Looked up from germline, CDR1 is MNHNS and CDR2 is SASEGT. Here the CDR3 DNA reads TGTGCCAGCAGTGAAACAGGGGCCAAAAACATTCAGTACTTC. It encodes CASSETGAKNIQYF.

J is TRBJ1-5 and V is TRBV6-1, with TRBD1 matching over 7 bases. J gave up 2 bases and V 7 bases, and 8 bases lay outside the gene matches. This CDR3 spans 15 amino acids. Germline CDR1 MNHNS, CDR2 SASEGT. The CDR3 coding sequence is TGTGCCAGCATTCAACAGGGGTGGGGCAATCAGCCCCAGCATTTT. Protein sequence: CASIQQGWGNQPQHF.

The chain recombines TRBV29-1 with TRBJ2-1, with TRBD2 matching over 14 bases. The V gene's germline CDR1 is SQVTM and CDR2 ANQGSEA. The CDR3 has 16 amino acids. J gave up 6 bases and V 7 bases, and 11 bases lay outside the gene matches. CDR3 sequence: CSGLGATSGGVNEQFF. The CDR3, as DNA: TGCAGCGGACTAGGGGCGACTAGCGGGGGGGTCAATGAGCAGTTCTTC.

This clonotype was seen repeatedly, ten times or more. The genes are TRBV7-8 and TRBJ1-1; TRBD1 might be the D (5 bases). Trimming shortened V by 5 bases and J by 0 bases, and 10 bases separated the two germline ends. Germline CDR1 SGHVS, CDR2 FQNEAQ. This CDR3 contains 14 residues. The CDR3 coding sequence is TGTGCCAGCAGCCCCAGGGTTGTGAACACTGAAGCTTTCTTT. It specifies CASSPRVVNTEAFF.

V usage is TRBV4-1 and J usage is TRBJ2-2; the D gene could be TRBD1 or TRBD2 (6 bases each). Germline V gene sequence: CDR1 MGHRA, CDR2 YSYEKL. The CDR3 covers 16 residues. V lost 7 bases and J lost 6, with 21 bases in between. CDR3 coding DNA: TGCGCCAGCAAGGTGGGGGGCAGGGGAAGCCCCGGGGAGCTGTTTTTT. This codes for CASKVGGRGSPGELFF.

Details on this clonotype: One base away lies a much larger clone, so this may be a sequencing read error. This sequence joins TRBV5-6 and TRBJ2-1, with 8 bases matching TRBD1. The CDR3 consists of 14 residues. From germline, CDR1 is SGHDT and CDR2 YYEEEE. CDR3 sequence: CASGLPDRGNEQFF. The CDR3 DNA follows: TGTGCCAGCGGCTTGCCTGACAGGGGCAATGAGCAGTTCTTC. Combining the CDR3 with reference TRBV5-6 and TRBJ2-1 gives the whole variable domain DAGVTQSPTHLIKTRGQQVTLRCSPKSGHDTVSWYQQALGQGPQFIFQYYEEEERQRGNFPDRFSGHQFPNYSSELNVNALLLGDSALYLCASGLPDRGNEQFFGPGTRLTVL.

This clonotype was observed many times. The CDR3 bases are TGCAGTGCTAGAGATATGGTGGGACTAGATTTCGAGACCCAGTACTTC. It codes for CSARDMVGLDFETQYF. The chain recombines TRBV20-1 with TRBJ2-5, with 8 bases lining up with TRBD2. This CDR3 contains 16 residues. Germline V gives CDR1 DFQATT, CDR2 SNEGSKA (reference sequence). V lost 0 bases, J lost 5 bases, and 11 bases stayed unmatched.

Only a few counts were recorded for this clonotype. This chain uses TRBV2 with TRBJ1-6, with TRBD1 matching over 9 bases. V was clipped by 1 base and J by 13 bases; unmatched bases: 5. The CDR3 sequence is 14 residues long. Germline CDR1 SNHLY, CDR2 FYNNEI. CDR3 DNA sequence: TGTGCCAGCAGTGAAGAGACAGGGGGTCAGCCCCTCCACTTT. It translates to CASSEETGGQPLHF.